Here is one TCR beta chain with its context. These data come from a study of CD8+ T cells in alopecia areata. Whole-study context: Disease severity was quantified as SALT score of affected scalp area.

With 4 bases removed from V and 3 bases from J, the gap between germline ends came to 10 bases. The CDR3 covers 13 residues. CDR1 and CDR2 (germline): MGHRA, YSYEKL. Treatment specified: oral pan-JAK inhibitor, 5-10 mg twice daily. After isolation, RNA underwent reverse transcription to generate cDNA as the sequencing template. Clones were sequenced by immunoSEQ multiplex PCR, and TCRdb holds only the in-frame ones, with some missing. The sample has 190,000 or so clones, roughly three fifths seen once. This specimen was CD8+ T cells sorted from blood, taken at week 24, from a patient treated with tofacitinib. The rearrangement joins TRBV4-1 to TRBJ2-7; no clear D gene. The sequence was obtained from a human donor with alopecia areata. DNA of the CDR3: TGCGCCAGCAGCCCCTCCCGTAACTACGAGCAGTACTTC. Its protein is CASSPSRNYEQYF.